The 25 T cell receptor beta chains presented below share a single source sample, sequenced in a study of blood T cell repertoires in COVID-19. Libraries were prepared by immunoSEQ multiplex PCR; TCRdb keeps only in-frame clonotypes and omits some of them. The sample consists of approximately 260,000 clones, 70% to 90% of them appearing once. Sequences were obtained from PBMCs or T cells enriched from blood (not recorded which). These receptors were collected from a woman in her fifties or sixties who had been exposed to COVID-19.

J is TRBJ2-3 and V is TRBV14; 12 positions match TRBD2. CDR1 and CDR2 from the germline V gene are SGHDN and FVKESK. The V segment lost 1 base and the J segment 8 bases; nucleotides outside the gene matches: 10. CDR3 length: 17 residues. CDR3 in DNA: TGTGCCAGCAGCCAAGGAAAACCTAGCGGGGGGGCAGGTACGCAGTATTTT. Amino acid sequence: CASSQGKPSGGAGTQYF.

The chain employs TRBV3-1 (or the pseudogene TRBV3-2) and TRBJ2-5; 12 nucleotides match TRBD2. The CDR3 spans 15 residues. Germline loops: CDR1 LGHDT, CDR2 YNNKEL (reference sequence). Losses at the gene ends were 5 bases for V and 5 bases for J; bases not matched to a gene: 6. CDR3 sequence: CASSSLAGGRETQYF. The DNA of the CDR3 is TGTGCCAGCAGCTCCCTAGCGGGGGGGAGGGAGACCCAGTACTTC.

The chain links TRBV4-3 to TRBJ2-7, with D perhaps matching TRBD1 (5 bases). Trimming removed 5 bases from V and 3 bases from J, with 11 bases in between. The CDR3 length is 13 residues. The V gene's germline CDR1 is LGHNA and CDR2 YSLEER. CDR3 loop: CASSSFQGYEQYF. CDR3 DNA sequence: TGCGCCAGCAGCTCCTTCCAGGGCTACGAGCAGTACTTC.

This clone was seen once. The chain couples TRBV4-1 to TRBJ1-2; TRBD1 agrees at 9 bases. The CDR3 is made up of 14 amino acids. Germline V gene data show CDR1 as MGHRA and CDR2 as YSYEKL. Trimming took 4 bases from V and 5 from J; bases not matched to a gene: 5. The CDR3, as DNA: TGCGCCAGCAGCCCTTTGGGACAGGGTTATGGCTACACCTTC. It codes for CASSPLGQGYGYTF.

CDR3: CASSPHRVGSPLHF. As DNA, the CDR3 is TGTGCCAGCAGTCCACATCGGGTCGGTTCACCCCTCCACTTT. The chain links TRBV27 to TRBJ1-6, with D unresolved. The CDR3 loop spans 14 amino acids. The V end was cut by 5 bases, the J end by 9 bases, with 14 bases between. Looked up from germline, CDR1 is MNHEY and CDR2 is SMNVEV (reference sequence).

V gene TRBV27 combines with J gene TRBJ1-1; D unclear. The germline V and J ends were trimmed by 5 bases and 0 bases, with 10 bases remaining between them. There are 14 residues in the CDR3. Germline lookup yields CDR1 MNHEY and CDR2 SMNVEV (reference sequence). CDR3 DNA: TGTGCCAGCAGTGCTGACTCTTTGAACACTGAAGCTTTCTTT. This encodes CASSADSLNTEAFF.

The rearrangement joins TRBV6-2 or TRBV6-3 to TRBJ2-1, with 11 bases that match TRBD2. CDR1 and CDR2 from the germline V gene are MNHEY and SVGEGT. With V trimmed by 6 bases and J by 9 bases, 16 bases remained unmatched. There are 17 residues in the CDR3. The CDR3 reads CASSKTSGNPGAGEQFF. CDR3 sequence (DNA): TGTGCCAGCAGCAAGACTAGCGGGAACCCCGGGGCTGGTGAGCAGTTCTTC.

V and J are TRBV5-4 and TRBJ2-3; possibly TRBD1 for D (7 bases). Trimming removed 2 bases at V and 3 bases at J, with 10 bases between. Germline CDR1 and CDR2: SGHNT and YYREEE (reference sequence). The CDR3 extends over 14 amino acids. The CDR3 nucleotides are TGTGCCAGCAGCTTCAGGGGGGTGACAGATACGCAGTATTTT. Residues: CASSFRGVTDTQYF.

V gene TRBV7-8 combines with J gene TRBJ1-2; D gene uncertain. The V gene's germline CDR1 is SGHVS and CDR2 FQNEAQ. CDR3 length equals 16 residues. V dropped 1 base and J dropped 0 bases, with 12 bases sitting between them. Written as DNA, the CDR3 is TGTGCCAGCAGCTTAGATGCAGGTTGGACTAACTATGGCTACACCTTC. It specifies CASSLDAGWTNYGYTF.

The rearrangement uses TRBV5-1 and TRBJ1-1; 9 bases match TRBD1. The CDR3 extends over 16 amino acids. From germline, CDR1 is SGHRS and CDR2 YFSETQ. After removal of 2 bases from V and 4 bases from J, the junction contained 9 bases not matched to a gene. For the CDR3, the DNA is TGCGCCAGCAGCTTAGAGGGGACAGGGTTATCCACTGAAGCTTTCTTT. It encodes CASSLEGTGLSTEAFF.

V and J are TRBV10-2 and TRBJ1-2; D possibly corresponds to TRBD1 (6 bases). In germline, CDR1 is WSHSY, CDR2 SAAADI. This CDR3 has 13 amino acids. V was cut by 6 bases and J by 4 bases, with 12 bases left in between. The CDR3 sequence is CASSPRDTYGYTF. The CDR3 DNA is TGCGCCAGCAGCCCCCGGGACACCTATGGCTACACCTTC.

V usage is TRBV11-2 and J usage is TRBJ1-2; D is ambiguous. Looked up from germline, CDR1 is SGHAT and CDR2 is FQNNGV. V was cut by 3 bases and J by 2 bases, with 10 bases left in between. There are 14 residues in the CDR3. In DNA, the CDR3 is TGTGCCAGCAGCTTGGAGTTGAAAAACTATGGCTACACCTTC. This sequence encodes CASSLELKNYGYTF.

V usage is TRBV30 and J usage is TRBJ1-5; D not certain. The CDR3 covers 14 residues. The germline V gene has CDR1 GTSNPN and CDR2 SVGIG (reference sequence). V was shortened by 1 base and J by 2 bases, with 9 bases between the two germline ends. CDR3 in DNA: TGTGCCTGGAGTGCTGGGCTGGGCAATCAGCCCCAGCATTTT. Protein: CAWSAGLGNQPQHF.

This chain connects TRBV29-1 to TRBJ2-6, with 7 bases aligning to TRBD2. J gave up 1 base and V 2 bases, and 2 bases lay outside the gene matches. Germline V gene data show CDR1 as SQVTM and CDR2 as ANQGSEA. This CDR3 has 15 residues. CDR3 nucleotide sequence: TGCAGCGTTGAAATGGGAGGGTCTGGGGCCAACGTCCTGACTTTC. This codes for CSVEMGGSGANVLTF.

The chain combines TRBV2 with TRBJ2-5; unclear D gene. Trimming stripped 0 bases from V and 5 bases from J, with 7 bases between. The CDR3 is 13 residues long. Germline values: CDR1 SNHLY, CDR2 FYNNEI. The CDR3 DNA follows: TGTGCCAGCAGTGAAGCCTTGTTTGAGACCCAGTACTTC. This sequence encodes CASSEALFETQYF.

The chain uses TRBV11-2 and TRBJ1-1; no firm D call. Looked up from germline, CDR1 is SGHAT and CDR2 is FQNNGV. This CDR3 contains 14 residues. Between the trimmed V and J ends, which lost 3 bases and 5 bases, there was a span of 13 bases. The CDR3 region has the DNA TGTGCCAGCAGCTTCGCCCGGGAACAGACTGAAGCTTTCTTT. The encoded protein is CASSFAREQTEAFF.

The rearrangement uses TRBV19 and TRBJ2-7; tentatively, D is TRBD2 (5 bases). V was pared by 3 bases and J by 1 base, with 7 bases between. The CDR3 sequence is 13 residues long. Germline CDR1 reads LNHDA; CDR2 reads SQIVND (reference sequence). The CDR3 DNA is TGTGCCAGTAGTATGGGAGATTCCTACGAGCAGTACTTC. Translating it yields CASSMGDSYEQYF.

This clone was picked up one time. This chain connects TRBV20-1 to TRBJ2-5; a possible D gene is TRBD2 (6 bases). The CDR3 loop spans 13 amino acids. V lost 3 bases, J lost 4 bases, and 12 bases lay in between. Germline loops: CDR1 DFQATT, CDR2 SNEGSKA (reference sequence). CDR3 protein: CSASRGGGETQYF. The CDR3, as DNA: TGCAGTGCTAGTAGGGGAGGAGGAGAGACCCAGTACTTC.

The chain joins TRBV10-3 to TRBJ2-5, with no clear D. Germline values: CDR1 ENHRY, CDR2 SYGVKD. V was pared by 0 bases and J by 4 bases, with 6 bases between. The CDR3 consists of 13 residues. The CDR3 region has the DNA TGTGCCATCAGTGAGTCGGCGGCAGAGACCCAGTACTTC. Translated, it gives CAISESAAETQYF.

The chain carries TRBV5-1 and TRBJ2-7; D perhaps matches TRBD1 (5 bases). Germline CDR1 is SGHRS and CDR2 is YFSETQ. There are 16 residues in the CDR3. The V end lost 5 bases, the J end lost 5 bases, and 23 bases lay between the germline ends. In DNA, the CDR3 is TGCGCCAGCAGTCAAACCCTGCCCAAGGGGCACAACGAGCAGTACTTC. Its protein is CASSQTLPKGHNEQYF.

This chain links TRBV19 with TRBJ1-4, with D perhaps matching TRBD1 (5 bases). V lost 3 bases to trimming and J lost 7 bases, with 15 bases between them. The CDR3 runs to 15 residues. In germline, CDR1 is LNHDA, CDR2 SQIVND (reference sequence). Here the CDR3 reads CASSIYPGLSEKLFF. CDR3 coding DNA: TGTGCCAGTAGTATTTACCCAGGGTTAAGTGAAAAACTGTTTTTT.

The chain recombines TRBV16 with TRBJ2-5; 7 bases line up with TRBD1. The CDR3 covers 13 residues. Germline CDR1 reads KGHSY; CDR2 reads FQNENV. V dropped 4 bases and J dropped 2; count of bases not matched to a gene: 1. The CDR3 protein is CASSLGQQETQYF. The DNA for the CDR3 is TGTGCCAGCAGCCTGGGACAGCAAGAGACCCAGTACTTC.

This rearrangement joins TRBV7-8 to TRBJ1-1, with no clear D. The germline CDR1 and CDR2 sequences are SGHVS and FQNEAQ. This CDR3 contains 13 residues. Deletions cut 3 bases from V and 1 base from J, with 6 bases between. The CDR3 DNA follows: TGTGCCAGCAGCTTCGGTGGGAACACTGAAGCTTTCTTT. It encodes CASSFGGNTEAFF.

The chain employs TRBV6-2 or TRBV6-3 and TRBJ2-7; 16 nucleotides line up with TRBD2. The CDR3 has 17 residues. V lost 5 bases to trimming and J lost 6 bases; unmatched junction nucleotides: 10. CDR1 and CDR2 (germline): MNHEY, SVGEGT. CDR3 sequence: CASSQPGLAGGPVEQYF. CDR3 nucleotide sequence: TGTGCCAGCAGTCAGCCGGGACTAGCGGGGGGGCCAGTCGAGCAGTACTTC.

The CDR3 sequence: CASSSPPGTGDSHEQYF. In DNA form, the CDR3 reads TGTGCCAGTAGCTCCCCCCCCGGGACAGGGGACAGCCACGAGCAGTACTTC. The chain employs TRBV19 and TRBJ2-7, with 10 bases matching TRBD1. The V gene end was trimmed by 6 bases and the J gene end by 5 bases; junction bases not matched to a gene: 16. The CDR3 contains 17 residues. Per germline, CDR1 LNHDA and CDR2 SQIVND (reference sequence).